The table lists the clone carrying this T cell receptor beta chain with a few counts. The data were produced by immunoSEQ multiplex PCR, yet TCRdb's version contains in-frame clones alone and is incomplete. The sample lists roughly 140,000 clones; 80% were seen once. These data originate in a study of blood T cell repertoires in COVID-19. Germline trimming cut 5 bases from V and 0 bases from J; bases unmatched to any gene: 7. Germline V gives CDR1 LGHDT, CDR2 YNNKEL (reference sequence). The CDR3 is 15 amino acids. V and J are TRBV3-1 (or the pseudogene TRBV3-2) and TRBJ2-7, with 7 bases identical to TRBD2. The source material was peripheral blood. This TCR was recovered from a man in his 70s who had recovered from COVID-19. In nucleotides, the CDR3 is TGTGCCAGCAGCTTAAGGGAGGGGAGCTCCTACGAGCAGTACTTC. Amino acid sequence: CASSLREGSSYEQYF.